A single sample is the source of the 9 T cell receptor beta chains below, sequenced in a study of T-cell memory formation after mild COVID-19. TCRdb re-analysed the 5' RACE reads in MiXCR, keeping a single row per CDR3 protein. The sample holds 250,000 to 350,000 distinct CDR3 sequences, roughly 15% seen once. The sample consisted of PBMCs or a T cell subset sorted from them (not recorded which). These receptors were collected from a man aged 18-30 years who had mild COVID-19 (a few samples of this study predate the infection). Cell type and time point are not known.

This CDR3 is CASSGLTNTGELFF. The CDR3 coding sequence is TGTGCCAGCAGCGGACTCACGAACACCGGGGAGCTGTTTTTT. The V and J genes are TRBV9 and TRBJ2-2; D remains ambiguous. This CDR3 spans 14 amino acids. The germline V gene has CDR1 SGDLS and CDR2 YYNGEE. Trimming cost V 3 bases and J 0 bases, with 6 bases left between them.

This chain joins TRBV7-9 and TRBJ2-1; D unresolved. Germline CDR1 and CDR2: SEHNR and FQNEAQ (reference sequence). This CDR3 spans 15 amino acids. V lost 5 bases and J lost 6, with 17 bases in between. Here the CDR3 DNA reads TGTGCCAGCAGCACCCGAATCGGACGGACCAATGAGCAGTTCTTC. Translating gives CASSTRIGRTNEQFF.

As regards this clonotype: Mismatch with germline at one junction end may stem from a read error. The CDR3 bases are TGTGCCAGCAGCCTAACTAGTTCGAGGGTAGATACGCAGTATTTT. This gives the protein CASSLTSSRVDTQYF. J is TRBJ2-3 and V is TRBV7-3; a possible D gene is TRBD2 (5 bases). This CDR3 region has 15 residues. The germline V gene encodes CDR1 SGHTA and CDR2 FQGTGA.

The rearrangement joins TRBV7-9 to TRBJ2-7; 12 bases map to TRBD1. This CDR3 is 14 amino acids long. With V trimmed by 8 bases and J by 7 bases, 9 bases remained unmatched. The V gene's germline CDR1 is SEHNR and CDR2 FQNEAQ (reference sequence). The CDR3 reads CASSRDRGPGEQYV. CDR3 in DNA: TGTGCCAGCTCCCGGGACAGGGGGCCAGGAGAGCAGTACGTC.

This clonotype has only a few counts. J is TRBJ1-2 and V is TRBV20-1; D remains unclear. Per germline, CDR1 DFQATT and CDR2 SNEGSKA (reference sequence). The CDR3 loop spans 13 amino acids. Trimming cost V 3 bases and J 7 bases, with 15 bases left between them. The CDR3 here is CSARYTEPLGYTF. The DNA of the CDR3 is TGCAGTGCTAGGTACACAGAGCCCCTTGGCTACACCTTC.

This clonotype was found many times. V usage is TRBV3-1 and J usage is TRBJ1-6; 11 nucleotides agree with TRBD1. V trimming: 3 bases; J trimming: 6 bases; junction bases outside the gene matches: 4. The CDR3 is made up of 16 amino acids. Germline CDR1 LGHDT, CDR2 YNNKEL (reference sequence). CDR3 residues: CASSQLGTGGNSPLHF. In DNA form, the CDR3 reads TGTGCCAGCAGCCAGCTTGGGACAGGGGGTAATTCACCCCTCCACTTT.

A few counts support this clonotype. V usage is TRBV6-5 and J usage is TRBJ2-7; possibly TRBD1 for D (5 bases). The V end was cut by 10 bases, the J end by 1 base, with 8 bases between. CDR3 length: 11 amino acids. Per the germline V gene, CDR1 is MNHEY and CDR2 is SVGAGI. CDR3 DNA sequence: TGTGCCAAGGACACTTCCTACGAGCAGTACTTC. Translating gives CAKDTSYEQYF.

The chain joins TRBV24-1 to TRBJ1-1; D gene uncertain. The CDR3 totals 9 residues. Germline V gene data show CDR1 as KGHDR and CDR2 as SFDVKD. With 10 bases removed from V and 7 bases from J, the gap between germline ends came to 6 bases. The CDR3 loop reads CATDIEAFF. The CDR3, as DNA: TGTGCCACAGACATTGAAGCTTTCTTT.

This clonotype has a handful of counts. This chain uses TRBV20-1 with TRBJ2-3; 12 nucleotides agree with TRBD2. V was pared by 5 bases and J by 0 bases, with 9 bases of the junction left unmatched. The CDR3 is made up of 17 amino acids. Germline V gives CDR1 DFQATT, CDR2 SNEGSKA (reference sequence). The CDR3 protein is CSASPRLAGVSTDTQYF. In nucleotides, the CDR3 is TGCAGTGCTTCCCCCCGACTAGCGGGGGTTAGCACAGATACGCAGTATTTT.